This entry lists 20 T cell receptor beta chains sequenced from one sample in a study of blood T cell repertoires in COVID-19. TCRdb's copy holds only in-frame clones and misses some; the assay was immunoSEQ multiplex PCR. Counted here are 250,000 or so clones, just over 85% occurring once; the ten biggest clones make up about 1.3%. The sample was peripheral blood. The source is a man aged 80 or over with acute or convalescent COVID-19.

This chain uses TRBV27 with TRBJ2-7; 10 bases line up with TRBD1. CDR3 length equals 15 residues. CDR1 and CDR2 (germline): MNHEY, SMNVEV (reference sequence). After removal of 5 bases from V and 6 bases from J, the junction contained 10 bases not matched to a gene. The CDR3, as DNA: TGTGCCAGCAGTAACCTCCGGGACAGGGGAGCCGAGCAGTACTTC. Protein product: CASSNLRDRGAEQYF.

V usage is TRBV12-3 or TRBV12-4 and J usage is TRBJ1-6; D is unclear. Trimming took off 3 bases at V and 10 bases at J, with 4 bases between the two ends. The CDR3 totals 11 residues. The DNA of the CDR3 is TGTGCCAGCAGTTTCCCATCACCCCTCCACTTT. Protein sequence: CASSFPSPLHF.

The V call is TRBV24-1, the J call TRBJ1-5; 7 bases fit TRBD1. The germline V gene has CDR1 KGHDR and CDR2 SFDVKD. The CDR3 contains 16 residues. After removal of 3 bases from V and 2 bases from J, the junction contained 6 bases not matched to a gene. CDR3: CATSDPRQGGNQPQHF. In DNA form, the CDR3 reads TGTGCCACCAGTGATCCTAGACAGGGAGGCAATCAGCCCCAGCATTTT.

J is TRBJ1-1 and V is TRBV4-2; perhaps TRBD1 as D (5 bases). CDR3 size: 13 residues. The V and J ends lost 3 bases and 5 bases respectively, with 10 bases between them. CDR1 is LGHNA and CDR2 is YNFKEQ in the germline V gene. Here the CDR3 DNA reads TGTGCCAGCAGCCAGACCCCAGGGACTGAAGCTTTCTTT. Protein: CASSQTPGTEAFF.

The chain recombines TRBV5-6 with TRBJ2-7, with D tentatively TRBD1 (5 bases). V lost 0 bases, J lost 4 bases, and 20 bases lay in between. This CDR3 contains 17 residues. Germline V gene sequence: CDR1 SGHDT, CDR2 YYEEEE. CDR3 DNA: TGTGCCAGCAGCTTGGTAGGATCCCAGGGATCTCGGTACGAGCAGTACTTC. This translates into CASSLVGSQGSRYEQYF.

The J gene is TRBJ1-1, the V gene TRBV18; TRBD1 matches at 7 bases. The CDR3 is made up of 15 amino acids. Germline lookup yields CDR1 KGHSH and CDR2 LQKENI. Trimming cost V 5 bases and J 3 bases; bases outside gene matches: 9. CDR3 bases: TGTGCCAGCTCAATTGCCGACAGGGCTGACACTGAAGCTTTCTTT. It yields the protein CASSIADRADTEAFF.

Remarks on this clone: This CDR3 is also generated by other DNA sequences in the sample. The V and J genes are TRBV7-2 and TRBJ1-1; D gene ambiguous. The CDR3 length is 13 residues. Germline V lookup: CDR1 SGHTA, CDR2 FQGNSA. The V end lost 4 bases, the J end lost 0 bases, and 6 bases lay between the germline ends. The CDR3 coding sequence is TGTGCCAGCAGCTCTACAGTGAACACTGAAGCTTTCTTT. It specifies CASSSTVNTEAFF.

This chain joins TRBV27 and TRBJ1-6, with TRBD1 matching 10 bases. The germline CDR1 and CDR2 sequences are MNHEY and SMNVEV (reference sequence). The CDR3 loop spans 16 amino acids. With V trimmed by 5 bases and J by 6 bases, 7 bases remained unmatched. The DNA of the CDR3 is TGTGCCAGCAGTCCGCCCCGGGACAGGGGTAATTCACCCCTCCACTTT. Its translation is CASSPPRDRGNSPLHF.

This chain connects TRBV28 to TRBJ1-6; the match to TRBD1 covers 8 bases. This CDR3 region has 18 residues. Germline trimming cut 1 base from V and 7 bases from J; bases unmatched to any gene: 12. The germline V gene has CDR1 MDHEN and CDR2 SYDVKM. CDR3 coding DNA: TGTGCCAGCAGTTTATTGGGGGGCCGGGGGACAGGCAATTCACCCCTCCACTTT. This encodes CASSLLGGRGTGNSPLHF.

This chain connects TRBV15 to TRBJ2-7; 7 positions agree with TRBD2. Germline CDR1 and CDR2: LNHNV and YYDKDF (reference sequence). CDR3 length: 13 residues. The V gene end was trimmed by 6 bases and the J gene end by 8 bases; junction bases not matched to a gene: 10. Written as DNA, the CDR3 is TGTGCCACCAGATTAAATGGGGGGGAGAAGCAGTACTTC. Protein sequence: CATRLNGGEKQYF.

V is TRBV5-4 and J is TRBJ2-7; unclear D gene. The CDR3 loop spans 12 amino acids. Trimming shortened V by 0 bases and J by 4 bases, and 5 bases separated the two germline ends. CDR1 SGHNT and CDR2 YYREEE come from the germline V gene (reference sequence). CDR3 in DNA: TGTGCCAGCAGCTTGGATAATTACGAGCAGTACTTC. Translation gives CASSLDNYEQYF. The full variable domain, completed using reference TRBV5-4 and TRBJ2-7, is ETGVTQSPTHLIKTRGQQVTLRCSSQSGHNTVSWYQQALGQGPQFIFQYYREEENGRGNFPPRFSGLQFPNYSSELNVNALELDDSALYLCASSLDNYEQYFGPGTRLTVT.

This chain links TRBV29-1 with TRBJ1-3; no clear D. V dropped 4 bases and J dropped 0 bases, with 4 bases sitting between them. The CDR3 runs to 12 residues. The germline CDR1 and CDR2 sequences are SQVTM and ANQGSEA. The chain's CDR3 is CSVAVSGNTIYF. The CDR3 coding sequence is TGCAGCGTTGCTGTCTCTGGAAACACCATATATTTT. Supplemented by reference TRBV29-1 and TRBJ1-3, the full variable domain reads SAVISQKPSRDICQRGTSLTIQCQVDSQVTMMFWYRQQPGQSLTLIATANQGSEATYESGFVIDKFPISRPNLTFSTLTVSNMSPEDSSIYLCSVAVSGNTIYFGEGSWLTVV.

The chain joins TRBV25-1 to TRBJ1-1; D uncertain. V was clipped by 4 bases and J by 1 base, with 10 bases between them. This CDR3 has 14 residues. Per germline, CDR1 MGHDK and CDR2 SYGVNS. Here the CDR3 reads CASSGRARNTEAFF. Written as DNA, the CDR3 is TGTGCCAGCAGTGGGAGGGCGAGGAACACTGAAGCTTTCTTT.

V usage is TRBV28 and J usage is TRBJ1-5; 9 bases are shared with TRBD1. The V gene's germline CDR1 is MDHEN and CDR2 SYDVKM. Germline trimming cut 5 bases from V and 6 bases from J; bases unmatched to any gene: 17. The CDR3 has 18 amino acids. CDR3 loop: CASSPGGMSTGGSQPQHF. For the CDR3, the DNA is TGTGCCAGCAGTCCCGGAGGGATGTCCACAGGGGGCAGTCAGCCCCAGCATTTT.

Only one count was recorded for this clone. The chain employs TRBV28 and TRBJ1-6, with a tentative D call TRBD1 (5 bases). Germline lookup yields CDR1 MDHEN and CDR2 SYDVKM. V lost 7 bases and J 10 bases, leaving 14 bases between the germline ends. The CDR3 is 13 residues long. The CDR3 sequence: CASTAWGESPLHF. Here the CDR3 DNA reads TGTGCCAGCACCGCATGGGGGGAATCACCCCTCCACTTT. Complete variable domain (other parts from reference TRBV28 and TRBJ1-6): DVKVTQSSRYLVKRTGEKVFLECVQDMDHENMFWYRQDPGLGLRLIYFSYDVKMKEKGDIPEGYSVSREKKERFSLILESASTNQTSMYLCASTAWGESPLHFGNGTRLTVT.

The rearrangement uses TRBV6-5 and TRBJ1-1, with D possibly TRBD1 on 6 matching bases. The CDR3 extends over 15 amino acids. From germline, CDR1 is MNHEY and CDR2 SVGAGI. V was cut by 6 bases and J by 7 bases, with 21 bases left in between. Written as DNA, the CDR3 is TGTGCCAGCAGACGAAAGCGGGACACCATTATTGAAGCTTTCTTT. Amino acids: CASRRKRDTIIEAFF.

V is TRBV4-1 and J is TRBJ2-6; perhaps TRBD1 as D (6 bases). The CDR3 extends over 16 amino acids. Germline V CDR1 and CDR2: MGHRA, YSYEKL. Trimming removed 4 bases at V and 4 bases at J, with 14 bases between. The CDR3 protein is CASSLWDIPGANVLTF. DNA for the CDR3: TGCGCCAGCAGCCTATGGGACATCCCAGGGGCCAACGTCCTGACTTTC.

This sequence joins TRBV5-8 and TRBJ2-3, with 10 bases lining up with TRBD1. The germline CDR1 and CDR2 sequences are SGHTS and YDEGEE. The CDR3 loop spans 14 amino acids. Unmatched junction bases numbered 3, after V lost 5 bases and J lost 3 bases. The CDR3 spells CASSWDRGTDTQYF. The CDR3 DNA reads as TGTGCCAGCAGTTGGGACAGGGGTACAGATACGCAGTATTTT.

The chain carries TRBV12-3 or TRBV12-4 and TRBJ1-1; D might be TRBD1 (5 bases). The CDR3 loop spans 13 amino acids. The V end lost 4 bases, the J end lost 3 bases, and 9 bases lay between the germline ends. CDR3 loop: CASSYGGYTEAFF. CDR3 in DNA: TGTGCCAGCAGTTATGGGGGGTACACTGAAGCTTTCTTT.

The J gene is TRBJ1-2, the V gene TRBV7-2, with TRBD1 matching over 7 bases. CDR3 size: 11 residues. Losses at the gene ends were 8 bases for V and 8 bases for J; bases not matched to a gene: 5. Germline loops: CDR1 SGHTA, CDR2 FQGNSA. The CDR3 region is CASGSGGGYTF. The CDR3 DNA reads TGTGCCAGCGGCTCAGGGGGAGGCTACACCTTC.